The rows below give T cell receptor beta chains drawn from one sample of a study of cytomegalovirus exposure and HLA in healthy donors. Sequencing was performed with immunoSEQ multiplex PCR; in TCRdb, only in-frame clones are kept and a portion is missing. The table records approximately 280,000 clones, roughly 90% of them present only once. Specimen: PBMCs. These receptors all stem from a man aged 35 to 55 in good health and CMV-seropositive. CDR3s include the opening cysteine and the closing phenylalanine or tryptophan. The order of the fields is V gene, clone size, J gene, D gene, CDR3 protein, CDR3 DNA. A D gene is named only where the DNA matches it firmly. The size of a clone is reported for some rows only, either as once, few or many, or as a class for expanded clones.

TRBV28,-,TRBJ1-2,TRBD1,CASRIDRVANYGYTF,TGTGCCAGCAGGATAGACAGGGTAGCTAACTATGGCTACACCTTC
TRBV5-1,-,TRBJ2-7,TRBD1,CASSLQTGGLNGQYF,TGCGCCAGCAGCTTACAGACAGGGGGCCTCAACGGGCAGTACTTC
TRBV6-5,-,TRBJ2-3,-,CASSLGGGTDTQYF,TGTGCCAGCAGCCTGGGGGGAGGCACAGATACGCAGTATTTT
TRBV28,-,TRBJ2-3,-,CASSLSRDTQYF,TGTGCCAGCAGTTTGTCCCGGGATACGCAGTATTTT
TRBV7-2,-,TRBJ2-2,-,CASSLVKNTGELFF,TGTGCCAGCAGCTTAGTAAAAAACACCGGGGAGCTGTTTTTT
TRBV6-6,few,TRBJ2-1,-,CASSQQGNEQFF,TGTGCCAGCAGTCAACAGGGCAATGAGCAGTTCTTC
TRBV28,-,TRBJ2-1,TRBD2,CASLGLASGSNEQFF,TGTGCCAGCTTGGGTCTGGCTAGCGGGAGTAATGAGCAGTTCTTC
TRBV29-1,-,TRBJ2-1,-,CSVEDQVDEQFF,TGCAGCGTTGAAGATCAGGTCGATGAGCAGTTCTTC
TRBV5-4,-,TRBJ2-1,TRBD2,CASSPLAGEAYNEQFF,TGTGCCAGCAGCCCACTAGCGGGAGAGGCCTACAATGAGCAGTTCTTC
TRBV9,-,TRBJ1-1,-,CASSAGLGQEDTEAFF,TGTGCCAGCAGCGCGGGGTTGGGCCAAGAGGACACTGAAGCTTTCTTT
TRBV5-4,-,TRBJ2-3,-,CASSLQGPDTQYF,TGTGCCAGCAGCTTACAGGGTCCAGATACGCAGTATTTT
TRBV7-9,-,TRBJ2-3,-,CSSFGGTDYTDTQYF,TGTTCCAGCTTTGGGGGGACAGACTACACAGATACGCAGTATTTT
TRBV19,-,TRBJ1-1,TRBD1,CASSPRDRAPEGTEAFF,TGTGCCAGTAGCCCCCGGGACAGGGCCCCTGAGGGCACTGAAGCTTTCTTT
TRBV2,-,TRBJ2-7,TRBD2,CASSDSGSFYEQYF,TGTGCCAGCAGTGATAGCGGGAGTTTCTACGAGCAGTACTTC
TRBV7-8,once,TRBJ2-7,TRBD2,CASSLGTSGNYEQYF,TGTGCCAGCAGCTTAGGGACTAGCGGGAACTACGAGCAGTACTTC
TRBV7-2,-,TRBJ2-7,-,CASSRLSQPGEQYF,TGTGCCAGCAGCCGATTGAGTCAGCCGGGGGAGCAGTACTTC
TRBV28,-,TRBJ1-5,-,CASSPRPRTDRQPQHF,TGTGCCAGCAGTCCCCGACCCCGGACAGATCGTCAGCCCCAGCATTTT
TRBV7-8,-,TRBJ2-1,-,CASSSAGNPLSSYNEQFF,TGTGCCAGCAGCTCCGCAGGGAACCCACTCAGCTCCTACAATGAGCAGTTCTTC
TRBV4-2,-,TRBJ2-7,-,CASSQGNEQYF,TGTGCCAGCAGCCAAGGTAACGAGCAGTACTTC
TRBV7-9,few,TRBJ2-7,-,CSSSLVSAPYEQYF,TGTTCCAGCAGCTTGGTGAGCGCACCCTACGAGCAGTACTTC
TRBV9,-,TRBJ2-7,-,CASSPQAGDYEQYF,TGTGCCAGCAGCCCCCAGGCCGGGGACTACGAGCAGTACTTC
TRBV5-5,-,TRBJ2-4,-,CASSLVPGAKNIQYF,TGTGCCAGCAGCTTGGTGCCGGGAGCCAAAAACATTCAGTACTTC
TRBV7-9,-,TRBJ2-2,TRBD2,CASSTSGRRYTGELFF,TGTGCCAGCAGCACTAGCGGGAGGAGGTACACCGGGGAGCTGTTTTTT
TRBV19,-,TRBJ2-1,TRBD1,CASSIRDRINEQFF,TGTGCCAGTAGTATCAGGGACAGGATTAATGAGCAGTTCTTC